These 31 T cell receptor beta chains were sequenced from one sample in a study of CXCR3-negative and CXCR3-positive naive CD8 T cells. Preparation of TRB cDNA libraries relied on 5' RACE carrying UMI labels. TCRdb reprocessed the 5' RACE reads and stores each CDR3 protein as one record, lacking DNA. The repertoire table contains about 130,000 distinct CDR3 sequences. The sequenced material came from naive CXCR3- CD8+ T cells from blood. Regarding subset: CD45RO-CCR7+CD27+CD95- naive CD8+ T cells lacking CXCR3 (TNR3-). The receptor set was obtained from a human donor in good health. Some clones in this sample may be carry-over from other donors' samples.

The J gene is TRBJ2-1, the V gene TRBV24-1; TCRdb indicates TRBD1, and absent DNA this call remains unverified. Per the germline V gene, CDR1 is KGHDR and CDR2 is SFDVKD. The length of the CDR3 is 13 residues. CDR3 amino acids: CATSGQTYNEQFF.

The chain employs TRBV7-9 and TRBJ1-1; TCRdb indicates TRBD1, and absent DNA this call remains unverified. The CDR3 runs 13 residues. The germline gives CDR1 SEHNR, CDR2 FQNEAQ (reference sequence). The CDR3 spells CASGTGFGTEAFF.

J is TRBJ2-1 and V is TRBV7-2; TCRdb's D call of TRBD2 is untestable without DNA. The germline gives CDR1 SGHTA, CDR2 FQGNSA. The CDR3 is 13 residues long. The CDR3 region is CASLAGGFSEQFF.

This chain connects TRBV4-1 to TRBJ2-7; TCRdb names TRBD1, which stays unverified in the absence of DNA. CDR3 length: 14 amino acids. Germline loops: CDR1 MGHRA, CDR2 YSYEKL. This chain's CDR3 is CASSLGAGNYEQYF.

The chain recombines TRBV20-1 with TRBJ1-1; no DNA is available, so the TRBD1 call from TCRdb remains unchecked. Germline V gene data show CDR1 as DFQATT and CDR2 as SNEGSKA (reference sequence). This CDR3 contains 16 residues. CDR3 region: CSATIFREPPNTEAFF.

The rearrangement uses TRBV27 and TRBJ1-5. The germline V gene has CDR1 MNHEY and CDR2 SMNVEV (reference sequence). This CDR3 is 16 amino acids long. The CDR3 is CASSPQRVSRNQPQHF.

The V gene is TRBV28, the J gene TRBJ2-7. Germline V lookup: CDR1 MDHEN, CDR2 SYDVKM. This CDR3 has 12 amino acids. The CDR3 protein is CASSLTSNEQYF.

This chain connects TRBV29-1 to TRBJ2-2. From germline, CDR1 is SQVTM and CDR2 ANQGSEA. This CDR3 has 12 amino acids. The CDR3 here is CSVDSNSGELFF.

The genes are TRBV10-3 and TRBJ2-1; TCRdb picks TRBD2, but there is no DNA to check that call. CDR1 is ENHRY, CDR2 SYGVKD, per germline. The CDR3 sequence is 17 residues long. The CDR3 sequence: CAISEVLMERAYNEQFF.

This chain connects TRBV7-6 to TRBJ2-2; the TCRdb D gene call, TRBD2, has no DNA to confirm it. This CDR3 contains 17 residues. CDR1 is SGHVS and CDR2 is FNYEAQ in the germline V gene. The CDR3 spells CASSLDPSGGPTGELFF.

The chain links TRBV7-9 to TRBJ2-3. The CDR3 is 13 amino acids. Germline CDR1 reads SEHNR; CDR2 reads FQNEAQ (reference sequence). This CDR3 reads CASSRTPADTQYF.

The chain uses TRBV27 and TRBJ2-1. From germline, CDR1 is MNHEY and CDR2 SMNVEV (reference sequence). The CDR3 covers 12 residues. CDR3 amino acids: CASSQIDNEQFF.

The gene calls are TRBV20-1 and TRBJ2-1. Germline CDR1 reads DFQATT; CDR2 reads SNEGSKA (reference sequence). The CDR3 is 12 residues long. The CDR3 sequence is CSARDSQIEQFF.

This chain links TRBV12-3 or TRBV12-4 with TRBJ2-3; with no DNA, the TCRdb D assignment of TRBD2 cannot be verified. CDR3 length equals 15 residues. CDR3: CASSLGGSWADTQYF.

V is TRBV11-3 and J is TRBJ1-2. CDR3 length equals 13 residues. The germline CDR1 and CDR2 sequences are SGHNT and YENEEA. CDR3 sequence reads: CASSLSAEYGYTF.

The chain employs TRBV4-1 and TRBJ2-1; TCRdb indicates TRBD1, and absent DNA this call remains unverified. The CDR3 has 17 residues. CDR1 and CDR2 (germline): MGHRA, YSYEKL. Here the CDR3 reads CASSQDAPGQGLCEQFF.

The chain has TRBV11-2 and TRBJ2-7; as DNA is missing, the TRBD1 call by TCRdb cannot be tested. The CDR3 has 16 residues. Germline lookup yields CDR1 SGHAT and CDR2 FQNNGV. CDR3 region: CASSLAAGPLGTEQYF.

This chain joins TRBV5-1 and TRBJ2-3. Germline CDR1 is SGHRS and CDR2 is YFSETQ. CDR3 length: 13 residues. The CDR3 loop is CASSADWTDTQYF.

This chain connects TRBV28 to TRBJ1-5. Germline V lookup: CDR1 MDHEN, CDR2 SYDVKM. The CDR3 spans 14 residues. CDR3 protein: CASRPDNRNQPQHF.

The chain couples TRBV28 to TRBJ1-6; no DNA is available, so the TRBD1 call from TCRdb remains unchecked. The CDR3 runs to 17 residues. Germline loops: CDR1 MDHEN, CDR2 SYDVKM. CDR3 region: CASWGRPLSSYNSPLHF.

The genes are TRBV20-1 and TRBJ2-3. Germline lookup yields CDR1 DFQATT and CDR2 SNEGSKA (reference sequence). The CDR3 is 13 residues long. CDR3 loop: CSASSIDRDTQYF.

The CDR3 is CSARSKQAGETQYF. This sequence joins TRBV20-1 and TRBJ2-5. There are 14 residues in the CDR3. Germline values: CDR1 DFQATT, CDR2 SNEGSKA (reference sequence).

The chain joins TRBV5-1 to TRBJ1-5. Germline V gene data show CDR1 as SGHRS and CDR2 as YFSETQ. The CDR3 is made up of 13 amino acids. CDR3 sequence: CASSSGPNQPQHF. The full variable domain, with the rest looked up from reference TRBV5-1 and TRBJ1-5, is KAGVTQTPRYLIKTRGQQVTLSCSPISGHRSVSWYQQTPGQGLQFLFEYFSETQRNKGNFPGRFSGRQFSNSRSEMNVSTLELGDSALYLCASSSGPNQPQHFGDGTRLSIL.

The chain has TRBV12-3 or TRBV12-4 and TRBJ2-1; absent DNA, TCRdb's TRBD1 call cannot be checked. This CDR3 spans 15 amino acids. CDR3 region: CASSPTGVSWNEQFF.

The genes are TRBV19 and TRBJ2-3; TCRdb's D gene call, TRBD1, goes unchecked for lack of DNA. Germline assignment: CDR1 LNHDA and CDR2 SQIVND (reference sequence). The CDR3 runs to 15 residues. CDR3 loop: CASSPGLASTDTQYF. The full variable domain, rest sourced from reference TRBV19 and TRBJ2-3, is DGGITQSPKYLFRKEGQNVTLSCEQNLNHDAMYWYRQDPGQGLRLIYYSQIVNDFQKGDIAEGYSVSREKKESFPLTVTSAQKNPTAFYLCASSPGLASTDTQYFGPGTRLTVL.

The CDR3 loop reads CSVEDGGLRTYNEQFF. The chain joins TRBV29-1 to TRBJ2-1; as DNA is missing, the TRBD1 call by TCRdb cannot be tested. CDR1 is SQVTM, CDR2 ANQGSEA, per germline. The CDR3 contains 16 residues.

V is TRBV28 and J is TRBJ2-3; TCRdb returns TRBD1, unconfirmable since there is no DNA. In germline, CDR1 is MDHEN, CDR2 SYDVKM. The CDR3 is 13 amino acids. The CDR3 loop is CASSFRAPDTQYF.

V is TRBV7-9 and J is TRBJ1-1. CDR3 length: 11 residues. Germline loops: CDR1 SEHNR, CDR2 FQNEAQ (reference sequence). CDR3 sequence: CASTLGSEAFF.

V gene TRBV10-3 combines with J gene TRBJ2-7. The CDR3 runs 16 residues. CDR1 is ENHRY and CDR2 is SYGVKD in the germline V gene. The CDR3 is CAIRLPGWRTDYKQYF.

This chain uses TRBV12-3 or TRBV12-4 with TRBJ2-7; TCRdb's D gene call, TRBD2, goes unchecked for lack of DNA. The CDR3 totals 15 residues. The CDR3 loop is CASSLGGGTPYEQYF.

This sequence joins TRBV29-1 and TRBJ2-3; TCRdb returns TRBD2, unconfirmable since there is no DNA. The CDR3 covers 14 residues. Germline V gene data show CDR1 as SQVTM and CDR2 as ANQGSEA. The CDR3 here is CSVRLAGASDTQYF.